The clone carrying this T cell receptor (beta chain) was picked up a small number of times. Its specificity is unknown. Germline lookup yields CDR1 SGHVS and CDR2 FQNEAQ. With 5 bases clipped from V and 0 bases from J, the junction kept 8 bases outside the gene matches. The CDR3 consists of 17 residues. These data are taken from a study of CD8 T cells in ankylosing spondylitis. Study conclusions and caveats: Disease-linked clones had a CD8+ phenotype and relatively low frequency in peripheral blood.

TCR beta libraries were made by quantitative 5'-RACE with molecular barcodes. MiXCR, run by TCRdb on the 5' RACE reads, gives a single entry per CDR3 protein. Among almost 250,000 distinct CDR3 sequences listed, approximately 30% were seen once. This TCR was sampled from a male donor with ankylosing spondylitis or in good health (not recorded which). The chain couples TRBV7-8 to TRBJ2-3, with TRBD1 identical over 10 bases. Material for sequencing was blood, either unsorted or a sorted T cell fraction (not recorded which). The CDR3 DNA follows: TGTGCCAGCAGCCTGGGACAGGGGAAAGTGAGCACAGATACGCAGTATTTT. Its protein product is CASSLGQGKVSTDTQYF.